The rows below give T cell receptor beta chains drawn from one sample of a study of blood T cell repertoires in COVID-19. Clones were sequenced by immunoSEQ multiplex PCR, and TCRdb holds only the in-frame ones, with some missing. This sample yields about 30,000 clones, of which around 84% are seen a single time; approximately 12% belongs to the top ten. Sequenced input: peripheral blood. All receptors derive from a human donor in a cohort sampled during active COVID-19. The donor label of this sample is uncertain. CDR3s include the opening cysteine and the closing phenylalanine or tryptophan. Each record gives: clone size, J gene, V gene, D gene, CDR3 DNA, CDR3 protein. The D gene is left open where the match is weak. Expanded clones get a size class; other rows say once, few or many, or leave the size out.

few TRBJ2-5 TRBV5-4 TRBD2 TGTGCCAGCAGCTTGGTAGCGGGAGAAGAGACCCAGTACTTC CASSLVAGEETQYF
- TRBJ1-5 TRBV28 - TGTGCCAGCAGTTTAGCACCAGGCCAGCCCCAGCATTTT CASSLAPGQPQHF
- TRBJ2-1 TRBV12-3/TRBV12-4 TRBD2 TGTGCCAGCAAAGGACTAGCCAATGAGCAGTTCTTC CASKGLANEQFF
- TRBJ1-5 TRBV19 TRBD1 TGTGCCAGTAGTGTGACAGGGGGACATCAGCCCCAGCATTTT CASSVTGGHQPQHF
- TRBJ2-7 TRBV5-1 - TGCGCCAGCAGCCCACTGCCGGACACCTCCTACGAGCAGTACTTC CASSPLPDTSYEQYF
- TRBJ2-1 TRBV6-4 TRBD2 TGTGCCAGCAGGAGGACTAGCGGGAGCTATGAGCAGTTCTTC CASRRTSGSYEQFF
- TRBJ2-3 TRBV7-9 - TGTGCCAGCAGCTTAGCCGGGAGCACAGATACGCAGTATTTT CASSLAGSTDTQYF
few TRBJ1-2 TRBV5-6 TRBD1 TGTGCCAGCAGCTTTGGGGACAGACCTAACTATGGCTACACCTTC CASSFGDRPNYGYTF
- TRBJ2-3 TRBV7-8 - TGTGCCAGCAGCTTGGAGTTCGGCACAGATACGCAGTATTTT CASSLEFGTDTQYF
- TRBJ2-1 TRBV5-4 - TGTGCCAGCAGCTTGGATGGGAGGCCCCCGCCTGAGCAGTTCTTC CASSLDGRPPPEQFF
once TRBJ1-1 TRBV11-3 - TGTGCCAGCAGCTCCGCGGGGGTGGGTACTGAAGCTTTCTTT CASSSAGVGTEAFF
- TRBJ2-3 TRBV5-4 - TGTGCCAGCAGCTTGACTAGCAGCACAGATACGCAGTATTTT CASSLTSSTDTQYF
- TRBJ1-6 TRBV11-3 - TGTGCCAGCAGCGTTGGTATAGAAGATTCACCCCTCCACTTT CASSVGIEDSPLHF
- TRBJ2-7 TRBV5-1 TRBD1 TGCGCCAGCAGCTCCCAAGACAGGGCCTACGAGCAGTACTTC CASSSQDRAYEQYF
- TRBJ2-5 TRBV18 - TGTGCCAGCTCACCATTTCCCGCTAGTGGGCAAGAGACCCAGTACTTC CASSPFPASGQETQYF
- TRBJ2-1 TRBV5-1 - TGCGCCAGCAGCTTAAACGACCGAGGATACAATGAGCAGTTCTTC CASSLNDRGYNEQFF
- TRBJ2-1 TRBV7-7 TRBD2 TGTGCCAGCAGCTTATCAACTAGCGGGGACAATGAGCAGTTCTTC CASSLSTSGDNEQFF
- TRBJ2-1 TRBV10-2 - TGCGCCAGCAGTGAGTTTCAGGCAGACAATGAGCAGTTCTTC CASSEFQADNEQFF
few TRBJ1-5 TRBV19 - TGTGCCAGTAGTATCCGGGGGGCGGTTCAGCCCCAGCATTTT CASSIRGAVQPQHF
- TRBJ1-1 TRBV5-5 TRBD1 TGTGCCAGCAGCTTGAACGTTAACAGGGGGAACACTGAAGCTTTCTTT CASSLNVNRGNTEAFF